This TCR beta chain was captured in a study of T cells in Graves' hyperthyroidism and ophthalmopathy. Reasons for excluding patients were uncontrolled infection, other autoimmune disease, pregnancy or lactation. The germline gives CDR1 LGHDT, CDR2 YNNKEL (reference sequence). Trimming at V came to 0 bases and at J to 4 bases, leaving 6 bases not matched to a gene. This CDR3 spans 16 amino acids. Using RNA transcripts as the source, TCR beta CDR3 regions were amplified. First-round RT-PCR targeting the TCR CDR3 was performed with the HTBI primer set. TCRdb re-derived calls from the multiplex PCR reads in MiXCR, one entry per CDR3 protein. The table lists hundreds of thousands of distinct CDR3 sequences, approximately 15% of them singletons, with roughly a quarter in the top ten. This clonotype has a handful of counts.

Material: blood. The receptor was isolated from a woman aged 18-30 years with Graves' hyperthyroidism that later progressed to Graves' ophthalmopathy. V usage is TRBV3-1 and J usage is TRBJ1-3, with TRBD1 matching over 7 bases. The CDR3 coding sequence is TGTGCCAGCAGCCAAGAGGGCAGGGGGGCAGGAAACACCATATATTTT. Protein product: CASSQEGRGAGNTIYF.